These 11 T cell receptor beta chains share one sample of origin, sequenced in a study of CD8+ T cells in alopecia areata. Treatment meaning: oral pan-JAK inhibitor, 5-10 mg twice daily. Extracted from the samples, RNA was reverse transcribed into cDNA to serve as the sequencing template. Using immunoSEQ multiplex PCR, the repertoire was profiled, and TCRdb retains in-frame clones only, with some absent. This table has hundreds of thousands of clones, 50% to 75% appearing once. The material sequenced was CD4+ T cells sorted from blood, taken around week 54, from a patient treated with tofacitinib. These TCRs come from a human donor with alopecia areata.

The J gene is TRBJ1-5, the V gene TRBV15; D is uncertain. This CDR3 spans 14 amino acids. V gave up 5 bases and J gave up 4 bases, with 12 bases separating them. The V gene's germline CDR1 is LNHNV and CDR2 YYDKDF (reference sequence). This chain's CDR3 is CATSARRGNQPQHF. CDR3 coding DNA: TGTGCCACCAGCGCAAGACGAGGGAATCAGCCCCAGCATTTT.

This sequence joins TRBV5-1 and TRBJ2-4, with D maybe TRBD2 (6 bases). There are 19 residues in the CDR3. Germline V gene data show CDR1 as SGHRS and CDR2 as YFSETQ. Trimming stripped 4 bases from V and 4 bases from J, with 27 bases between. The CDR3 bases are TGCGCCAGCAGCATCTTCGGGGGAAAGTTGTTCGTCGGGAAAAACATTCAGTACTTC. This sequence encodes CASSIFGGKLFVGKNIQYF.

The DNA for the CDR3 is TGTGCCACCAGCTCTATGGGGGGACCCCTCCACTTT. It translates to CATSSMGGPLHF. The chain recombines TRBV15 with TRBJ1-6; tentatively, D is TRBD1 (5 bases). V was clipped by 5 bases and J by 12 bases, with 11 bases between them. Germline values: CDR1 LNHNV, CDR2 YYDKDF (reference sequence). The length of the CDR3 is 12 residues.

A few counts support this clone. The rearrangement uses TRBV12-5 and TRBJ1-2; maybe TRBD1 (6 bases). This CDR3 region has 12 residues. Trimming stripped 8 bases from V and 8 bases from J, with 15 bases between. Looked up from germline, CDR1 is LGHNT and CDR2 is FRNRAP. CDR3: CASSTGGYGYTF. CDR3 nucleotide sequence: TGTGCTAGTAGCACCGGGGGCTACGGCTACACCTTC.

The CDR3 spells CAWSDRASPLHF. CDR3 coding DNA: TGTGCCTGGTCAGACAGGGCTTCACCCCTCCACTTT. The chain links TRBV30 to TRBJ1-6, with 7 bases fitting TRBD1. Germline trimming cut 5 bases from V and 9 bases from J; bases unmatched to any gene: 4. The V gene's germline CDR1 is GTSNPN and CDR2 SVGIG (reference sequence). CDR3 length: 12 amino acids. The full variable domain, rest sourced from reference TRBV30 and TRBJ1-6, is SQTIHQWPATLVQPVGSPLSLECTVEGTSNPNLYWYRQAAGRGLQLLFYSVGIGQISSEVPQNLSASRPQDRQFILSSKKLLLSDSGFYLCAWSDRASPLHFGNGTRLTVT.

The V call is TRBV20-1, the J call TRBJ2-2, with D unclear. Germline V lookup: CDR1 DFQATT, CDR2 SNEGSKA (reference sequence). V lost 3 bases, J lost 3 bases, and 2 bases lay in between. This CDR3 is 11 amino acids long. The CDR3 is CSARYTGELFF. CDR3 nucleotides: TGCAGTGCTAGGTACACCGGGGAGCTGTTTTTT.

V and J are TRBV30 and TRBJ1-4, with D uncertain. The CDR3 is 14 residues long. V was pared by 8 bases and J by 7 bases, with 20 bases between. From germline, CDR1 is GTSNPN and CDR2 SVGIG (reference sequence). In DNA form, the CDR3 reads TGTGCCAGTTCACCTCCGATTCGTAGTGAAAAACTGTTTTTT. This codes for CASSPPIRSEKLFF.

This clone was observed a few times. The genes are TRBV23-1 and TRBJ1-6; no firm D call. TRBV23-1 is classed as an ORF, of uncertain function. V dropped 6 bases and J dropped 10 bases, with 7 bases sitting between them. This CDR3 is 11 amino acids long. This CDR3 is CASSRYSPLHF. The CDR3 DNA follows: TGCGCCAGCAGCCGGTACTCACCCCTCCACTTT.

CDR3 sequence (DNA): TGTGCCAGCAGCCAAGTGGGTCAGGAGATCTATGGCTACACCTTC. This codes for CASSQVGQEIYGYTF. The V gene is TRBV4-2, the J gene TRBJ1-2; D is uncertain. V dropped 1 base and J dropped 4 bases, with 13 bases sitting between them. Germline CDR1 is LGHNA and CDR2 is YNFKEQ. The CDR3 is 15 amino acids.

This clone was seen only a few times. The V gene is TRBV7-9, the J gene TRBJ2-6; possibly TRBD2 for D (6 bases). CDR1 is SEHNR and CDR2 is FQNEAQ in the germline V gene (reference sequence). The V and J ends lost 7 bases and 0 bases respectively, with 16 bases between them. This CDR3 has 17 amino acids. CDR3 in amino acids: CASTLPAGSSGANVLTF. As DNA, the CDR3 is TGTGCCAGCACACTCCCGGCGGGAAGCTCTGGGGCCAACGTCCTGACTTTC.

This clone has only a few counts. The V and J genes are TRBV30 and TRBJ1-6; D is unresolved. The CDR3 has 15 residues. Germline V gives CDR1 GTSNPN, CDR2 SVGIG (reference sequence). The V gene lost 0 bases and the J gene lost 0 bases, with 6 bases spanning the gap. The CDR3 coding sequence is TGTGCCTGGAGTGTGACGGGCTCCTATAATTCACCCCTCCACTTT. Protein product: CAWSVTGSYNSPLHF.